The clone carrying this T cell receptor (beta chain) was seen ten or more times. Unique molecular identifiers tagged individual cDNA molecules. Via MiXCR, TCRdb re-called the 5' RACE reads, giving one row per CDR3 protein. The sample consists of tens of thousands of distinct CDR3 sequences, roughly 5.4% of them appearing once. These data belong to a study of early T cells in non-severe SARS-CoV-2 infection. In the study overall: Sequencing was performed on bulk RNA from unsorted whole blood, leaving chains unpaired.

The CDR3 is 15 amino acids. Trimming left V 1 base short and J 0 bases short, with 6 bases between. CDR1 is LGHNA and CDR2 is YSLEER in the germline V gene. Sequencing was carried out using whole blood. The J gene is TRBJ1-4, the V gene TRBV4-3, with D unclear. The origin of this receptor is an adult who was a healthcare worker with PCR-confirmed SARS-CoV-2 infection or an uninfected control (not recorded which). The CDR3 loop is CASSQGRTTNEKLFF. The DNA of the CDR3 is TGCGCCAGCAGCCAAGGACGAACAACTAATGAAAAACTGTTTTTT.